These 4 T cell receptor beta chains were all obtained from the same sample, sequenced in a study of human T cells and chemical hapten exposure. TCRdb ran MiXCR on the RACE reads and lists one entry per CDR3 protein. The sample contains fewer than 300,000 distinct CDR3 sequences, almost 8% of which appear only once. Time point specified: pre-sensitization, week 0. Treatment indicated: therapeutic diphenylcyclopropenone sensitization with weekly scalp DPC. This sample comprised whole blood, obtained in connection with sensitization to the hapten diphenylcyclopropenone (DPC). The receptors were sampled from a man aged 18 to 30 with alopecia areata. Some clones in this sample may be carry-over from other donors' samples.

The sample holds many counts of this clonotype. The CDR3 reads CASSPSEETQYF. Here the CDR3 DNA reads TGCGCCAGCAGCCCATCAGAGGAGACCCAGTACTTC. The V gene is TRBV5-1, the J gene TRBJ2-5; D not resolved. Between the trimmed V and J ends, which lost 4 bases and 5 bases, there was a span of 9 bases. Per germline, CDR1 SGHRS and CDR2 YFSETQ. The CDR3 totals 12 residues.

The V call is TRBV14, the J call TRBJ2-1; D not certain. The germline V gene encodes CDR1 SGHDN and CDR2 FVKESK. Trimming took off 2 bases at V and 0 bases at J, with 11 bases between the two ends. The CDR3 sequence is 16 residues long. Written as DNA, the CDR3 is TGTGCCAGCAGCCAACAAGCTTTCAGCTCCTACAATGAGCAGTTCTTC. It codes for CASSQQAFSSYNEQFF.

The CDR3 reads CASSGGRADSTDTQYF. CDR3 sequence (DNA): TGTGCCAGCAGCGGCGGCAGGGCGGACAGCACAGATACGCAGTATTTT. The chain has TRBV3-1 and TRBJ2-3, with D maybe TRBD1 (5 bases). This CDR3 has 16 amino acids. V was cut by 5 bases and J by 0 bases, with 15 bases left in between. Looked up from germline, CDR1 is LGHDT and CDR2 is YNNKEL (reference sequence).

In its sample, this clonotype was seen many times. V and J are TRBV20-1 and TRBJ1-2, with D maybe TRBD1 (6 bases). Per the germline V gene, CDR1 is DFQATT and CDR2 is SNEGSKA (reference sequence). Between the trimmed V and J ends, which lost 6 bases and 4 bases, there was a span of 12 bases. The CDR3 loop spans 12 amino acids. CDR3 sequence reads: CSASGQLYGYTF. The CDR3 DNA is TGCAGTGCCAGCGGACAGCTCTATGGCTACACCTTC.